This is a list of T cell receptor beta chains from one sample in a study of regulatory T cells in long-lasting Graves disease. TCRdb itself ran the multiplex PCR reads through MiXCR, one entry per CDR3 protein. In the table there are approximately 230,000 distinct CDR3 sequences, 18% of which are singletons. The sequencing used peripheral blood mononuclear cells (PBMCs), collected at new diagnosis, from a patient treated with antithyroid drugs. Source of these receptors: a female donor with Graves disease. CDR3s include the opening cysteine and the closing phenylalanine or tryptophan. Fields, in order: V gene, clone size, J gene, D gene, CDR3 protein, CDR3 DNA. The D gene is left open where the match is weak. Clone size, where shown, is once, few, many, or a class for clones that have expanded.

V gene: TRBV9
clone size: many
J gene: TRBJ2-7
D gene: TRBD1
CDR3 protein: CASSSPGQGMYEQYF
CDR3 DNA: TGTGCCAGCAGCTCTCCGGGACAGGGGATGTACGAGCAGTACTTC

V gene: TRBV6-1
clone size: many
J gene: TRBJ2-3
D gene: TRBD2
CDR3 protein: CASTLAGGQTDTQYF
CDR3 DNA: TGTGCCAGCACCCTAGCGGGAGGGCAGACAGATACGCAGTATTTT

V gene: TRBV18
clone size: few
J gene: TRBJ2-1
D gene: TRBD2
CDR3 protein: CASSPTGTSYNEQFF
CDR3 DNA: TGTGCCAGCTCCCCTACCGGGACTAGCTACAATGAGCAGTTCTTC

V gene: TRBV20-1
clone size: many
J gene: TRBJ2-1
D gene: TRBD2
CDR3 protein: CSAGEGGGRARNEQFF
CDR3 DNA: TGCAGTGCTGGGGAAGGGGGCGGGAGGGCGAGAAATGAGCAGTTCTTC

V gene: TRBV18
clone size: many
J gene: TRBJ2-1
D gene: NA
CDR3 protein: CASSPPGVNNNEQFF
CDR3 DNA: TGTGCCAGCTCACCACCGGGGGTGAACAACAATGAGCAGTTCTTC

V gene: TRBV6-5
clone size: many
J gene: TRBJ1-4
D gene: NA
CDR3 protein: CASSYLGDATNEKLFF
CDR3 DNA: TGTGCCAGCAGTTATCTAGGGGATGCAACTAATGAAAAACTGTTTTTT

V gene: TRBV7-9
clone size: many
J gene: TRBJ1-2
D gene: TRBD1
CDR3 protein: CASSLAPLSQGAGGYTF
CDR3 DNA: TGTGCCAGCAGCTTAGCGCCGCTTTCACAGGGGGCCGGTGGCTACACCTTC

V gene: TRBV7-2
clone size: NA
J gene: TRBJ2-7
D gene: TRBD2
CDR3 protein: CASSMLAGVSEQYF
CDR3 DNA: TGTGCCAGCAGCATGCTAGCGGGAGTGAGCGAGCAGTACTTC

V gene: TRBV2
clone size: many
J gene: TRBJ2-2
D gene: NA
CDR3 protein: CASSYSNTGELFF
CDR3 DNA: TGCGCCAGCAGCTACTCGAACACCGGGGAGCTGTTTTTT

V gene: TRBV7-2
clone size: many
J gene: TRBJ2-7
D gene: TRBD1
CDR3 protein: CASSRGQGDIYEQYF
CDR3 DNA: TGTGCCAGCAGCCGGGGACAGGGGGACATTTACGAGCAGTACTTC

V gene: TRBV12-3/TRBV12-4
clone size: many
J gene: TRBJ2-7
D gene: NA
CDR3 protein: CASSLRRGGVYEQYF
CDR3 DNA: TGTGCCAGCAGTCTGAGAAGGGGCGGGGTATACGAGCAGTACTTC

V gene: TRBV29-1
clone size: many
J gene: TRBJ2-5
D gene: TRBD2
CDR3 protein: CSAGTGGPKETQYF
CDR3 DNA: TGCAGCGCTGGTACGGGGGGACCAAAAGAGACCCAGTACTTC

V gene: TRBV20-1
clone size: many
J gene: TRBJ2-1
D gene: TRBD2
CDR3 protein: CSARLAGGWYNEQFF
CDR3 DNA: TGCAGTGCTAGGCTAGCGGGAGGGTGGTACAATGAGCAGTTCTTC

V gene: TRBV2
clone size: NA
J gene: TRBJ2-1
D gene: NA
CDR3 protein: CASSEADLSGRGSYNEQFF
CDR3 DNA: TGTGCCAGCAGTGAAGCCGACCTTAGCGGACGTGGCTCCTACAATGAGCAGTTCTTC

V gene: TRBV2
clone size: many
J gene: TRBJ1-5
D gene: NA
CDR3 protein: CASSPTSGGQPQHF
CDR3 DNA: TGTGCCAGCAGTCCCACGAGTGGGGGTCAGCCCCAGCATTTT

V gene: TRBV20-1
clone size: many
J gene: TRBJ2-6
D gene: NA
CDR3 protein: CSAKTFGANVLTF
CDR3 DNA: TGCAGTGCCAAGACATTTGGGGCCAACGTCCTGACTTTC

V gene: TRBV7-6
clone size: many
J gene: TRBJ1-2
D gene: TRBD1
CDR3 protein: CASSFDPGQDYGYTF
CDR3 DNA: TGTGCCAGCAGCTTTGATCCGGGACAGGACTATGGCTACACCTTC

V gene: TRBV5-1
clone size: many
J gene: TRBJ2-2
D gene: NA
CDR3 protein: CASSLELHAGELFF
CDR3 DNA: TGCGCCAGCAGCTTGGAATTGCACGCCGGGGAGCTGTTTTTT

V gene: TRBV5-1
clone size: NA
J gene: TRBJ1-1
D gene: TRBD1
CDR3 protein: CASSSDRVDTEAFF
CDR3 DNA: TGCGCCAGCAGCTCGGACAGGGTCGACACTGAAGCTTTCTTT

V gene: TRBV29-1
clone size: many
J gene: TRBJ2-1
D gene: TRBD2
CDR3 protein: CSAEGTSGIEQFF
CDR3 DNA: TGCAGCGCTGAGGGGACTAGCGGGATTGAGCAGTTCTTC

V gene: TRBV12-3/TRBV12-4
clone size: many
J gene: TRBJ1-4
D gene: TRBD1
CDR3 protein: CASSPGQGNEKLFF
CDR3 DNA: TGTGCCAGCAGCCCGGGACAGGGGAATGAAAAACTGTTTTTT

V gene: TRBV27
clone size: many
J gene: TRBJ1-5
D gene: NA
CDR3 protein: CASSLNTHQPQHF
CDR3 DNA: TGTGCCAGCAGTTTAAACACTCATCAGCCCCAGCATTTT

V gene: TRBV12-3/TRBV12-4
clone size: NA
J gene: TRBJ2-7
D gene: NA
CDR3 protein: CASSFPRDKNYEQYF
CDR3 DNA: TGTGCCAGCAGTTTCCCTCGGGACAAGAACTACGAGCAGTACTTC

V gene: TRBV24-1
clone size: many
J gene: TRBJ1-5
D gene: NA
CDR3 protein: CATSRDGNNQPQHF
CDR3 DNA: TGTGCCACCTCTCGGGACGGGAACAATCAGCCCCAGCATTTT

V gene: TRBV3-1
clone size: many
J gene: TRBJ2-3
D gene: NA
CDR3 protein: CASSQDYGGPGTQYF
CDR3 DNA: TGTGCCAGCAGCCAAGATTATGGTGGTCCCGGTACGCAGTATTTT

V gene: TRBV12-3/TRBV12-4
clone size: many
J gene: TRBJ2-2
D gene: NA
CDR3 protein: CASSLAGSNTGELFF
CDR3 DNA: TGTGCCAGCAGTTTGGCGGGGTCGAACACCGGGGAGCTGTTTTTT

V gene: TRBV19
clone size: many
J gene: TRBJ1-4
D gene: NA
CDR3 protein: CASRRGTNEKLFF
CDR3 DNA: TGTGCCAGCCGGAGGGGCACTAATGAAAAACTGTTTTTT

V gene: TRBV11-1
clone size: many
J gene: TRBJ2-5
D gene: TRBD1
CDR3 protein: CASSSLQGVSQETQYF
CDR3 DNA: TGTGCCAGCAGCTCATTACAGGGGGTCAGCCAAGAGACCCAGTACTTC

V gene: TRBV18
clone size: many
J gene: TRBJ1-6
D gene: NA
CDR3 protein: CASSPQPSSPLHF
CDR3 DNA: TGTGCCAGCTCACCACAACCCTCGTCACCCCTCCACTTT

V gene: TRBV5-1
clone size: few
J gene: TRBJ2-3
D gene: TRBD1
CDR3 protein: CASSLDRGQGTDTQYF
CDR3 DNA: TGCGCCAGCAGCTTGGACAGGGGGCAGGGCACAGATACGCAGTATTTT

V gene: TRBV3-1
clone size: many
J gene: TRBJ2-5
D gene: NA
CDR3 protein: CASSKGRGLGETQYF
CDR3 DNA: TGTGCCAGCAGCAAAGGGAGGGGGCTGGGAGAGACCCAGTACTTC

V gene: TRBV24-1
clone size: many
J gene: TRBJ2-2
D gene: NA
CDR3 protein: CATSDSGAGNTGELFF
CDR3 DNA: TGTGCCACCAGTGATTCTGGCGCAGGGAACACCGGGGAGCTGTTTTTT

V gene: TRBV28
clone size: many
J gene: TRBJ1-1
D gene: NA
CDR3 protein: CASSLDGEAFF
CDR3 DNA: TGTGCCAGCAGTTTAGACGGAGAAGCTTTCTTT

V gene: TRBV14
clone size: NA
J gene: TRBJ2-3
D gene: TRBD2
CDR3 protein: CASSQISGRAQDTQYF
CDR3 DNA: TGTGCCAGCAGCCAAATTAGCGGGAGGGCCCAAGATACGCAGTATTTT

V gene: TRBV30
clone size: many
J gene: TRBJ1-5
D gene: NA
CDR3 protein: CAWSRGLESQPQHF
CDR3 DNA: TGTGCCTGGAGTAGGGGTTTGGAAAGTCAGCCCCAGCATTTT

V gene: TRBV19
clone size: many
J gene: TRBJ2-1
D gene: TRBD2
CDR3 protein: CASTGYGTSSYNEQFF
CDR3 DNA: TGTGCCAGTACGGGCTACGGGACTAGCTCCTACAATGAGCAGTTCTTC

V gene: TRBV11-1
clone size: many
J gene: TRBJ2-3
D gene: NA
CDR3 protein: CASSFYEHTQYF
CDR3 DNA: TGTGCCAGCAGCTTCTACGAGCATACGCAGTATTTT

V gene: TRBV9
clone size: many
J gene: TRBJ1-2
D gene: TRBD1
CDR3 protein: CASSATGDGYTF
CDR3 DNA: TGTGCCAGCAGCGCTACAGGGGATGGCTACACCTTC

V gene: TRBV30
clone size: NA
J gene: TRBJ1-5
D gene: TRBD1
CDR3 protein: CAWTGQGIVGNQPQHF
CDR3 DNA: TGTGCCTGGACCGGACAGGGGATTGTGGGCAATCAGCCCCAGCATTTT

V gene: TRBV4-1
clone size: NA
J gene: TRBJ1-5
D gene: NA
CDR3 protein: CASSLLGGGQPQHF
CDR3 DNA: TGCGCCAGCAGCCTCCTCGGTGGGGGACAGCCCCAGCATTTT

V gene: TRBV29-1
clone size: many
J gene: TRBJ2-1
D gene: TRBD2
CDR3 protein: CSVDARSSGRLNEQFF
CDR3 DNA: TGCAGCGTTGACGCCCGTTCTAGCGGGAGGTTGAATGAGCAGTTCTTC

V gene: TRBV18
clone size: many
J gene: TRBJ2-7
D gene: NA
CDR3 protein: CASSQGSTIGYEQYF
CDR3 DNA: TGTGCCAGCTCACAAGGGTCCACGATAGGGTACGAGCAGTACTTC

V gene: TRBV16
clone size: many
J gene: TRBJ1-3
D gene: NA
CDR3 protein: CASSQTSSGNTIYF
CDR3 DNA: TGTGCCAGCAGTCAAACATCCTCTGGAAACACCATATATTTT

V gene: TRBV20-1
clone size: many
J gene: TRBJ1-5
D gene: TRBD1
CDR3 protein: CSAYRTGMDQPQHF
CDR3 DNA: TGCAGTGCTTACAGGACAGGGATGGATCAGCCCCAGCATTTT

V gene: TRBV5-6
clone size: NA
J gene: TRBJ2-3
D gene: NA
CDR3 protein: CASSLQGPTDTQYF
CDR3 DNA: TGTGCCAGCAGCTTGCAAGGGCCTACAGATACGCAGTATTTT

V gene: TRBV20-1
clone size: many
J gene: TRBJ1-4
D gene: NA
CDR3 protein: CSAGRGGWNEKLFF
CDR3 DNA: TGCAGTGCTGGTAGGGGGGGCTGGAATGAAAAACTGTTTTTT

V gene: TRBV7-8
clone size: NA
J gene: TRBJ2-7
D gene: TRBD2
CDR3 protein: CASSPKGTNQYF
CDR3 DNA: TGTGCCAGCAGCCCCAAAGGGACTAACCAGTACTTC